Here is one TCR beta chain with its context. The same CDR3 also results from other DNA sequences found in this sample. Deep sequencing aimed at 1 in 200,000 to 1 in 1 million T cells' resolution. Sequencing used immunoSEQ multiplex PCR; TCRdb keeps in-frame clones, though not all of them. Of 150,000 to 200,000 clones listed, approximately 91% are singletons. The entry originates in a study of cytotoxic CD8 clonotypes in ibrutinib-treated CLL. Across the whole study: Response samples were taken after a median around 13 months of treatment, range 6 to 36. On average, each sample had some 260,000 productive templates and almost 95,000 productive rearrangements.

The CDR3 is made up of 13 amino acids. Germline-derived CDR1 and CDR2 are MGHRA and YSYEKL. V was cut by 1 base and J by 4 bases, with 5 bases left in between. The receptor's source is a human donor with chronic lymphocytic leukemia. The sample in question was PBMCs, obtained at disease progression, from a patient treated with ibrutinib. The rearrangement links TRBV4-1 to TRBJ1-5; D is undetermined. CDR3 DNA: TGCGCCAGCAGCCAAGGATTGAATCAGCCCCAGCATTTT. This translates into CASSQGLNQPQHF.